The entry below describes one TCR beta chain. TCRdb keeps only in-frame clones here, not all; method: immunoSEQ multiplex PCR. The sample contains some 82,000 clones, 70% to 90% of which appear only once. The data belong to a study of control samples from healthy donors and cancer patients. Sequencing was carried out using blood. This clonotype was obtained from a man between 45 and 60 years old in good health.

CDR3 DNA: TGTGCCAGCAGGGGACAGCCCAATGAGCAGTTCTTC. Its translation is CASRGQPNEQFF. V and J are TRBV2 and TRBJ2-1; the match to TRBD1 covers 7 bases. Germline loops: CDR1 SNHLY, CDR2 FYNNEI. J gave up 6 bases and V 6 bases, and 2 bases lay outside the gene matches. The CDR3 runs to 12 residues.